The next 24 T cell receptor beta chains were all read from a single sample in a study of preoperative IRX-2 immunotherapy in early breast cancer. Regarding treatment: preoperative locoregional IRX-2 cytokine immunotherapy. Measured with immunoSEQ multiplex PCR; TCRdb has only the in-frame clones, and not every one. The data show more than 50,000 clones, 94% seen once. This sample was taken from a patient treated with IRX-2 immunotherapy. The receptors shown here come from a human donor with breast cancer.

Concerning this clone: A read error may produce the germline difference seen at one junction end. Other DNA sequences from this sample encode an identical CDR3 as well. This chain connects TRBV2 to TRBJ1-2; 7 nucleotides align to TRBD1. CDR3 length equals 15 residues. Germline values: CDR1 SNHLY, CDR2 FYNNEI. CDR3 in amino acids: CASSLNRGVGYGYTF. The CDR3 nucleotides read TGCGCCAGCAGTCTAAACAGGGGTGTCGGGTATGGCTACACCTTC.

This clone appeared a few times. The chain couples TRBV9 to TRBJ1-1; D is possibly TRBD1 (5 bases). V shed 3 bases and J shed 4 bases, with 13 bases lying between them. Germline loops: CDR1 SGDLS, CDR2 YYNGEE. The CDR3 has 14 amino acids. The CDR3 loop reads CASSGVSGTTEAFF. The CDR3 DNA is TGTGCCAGCAGCGGAGTTTCAGGGACCACTGAAGCTTTCTTT.

J is TRBJ1-3 and V is TRBV19, with D possibly matching TRBD1 (5 bases). Trimming pared 7 bases from V and 0 bases from J, leaving 10 bases between. Germline V gene data show CDR1 as LNHDA and CDR2 as SQIVND (reference sequence). The CDR3 is 14 residues long. CDR3 region: CASTQGGSGNTIYF. The CDR3 nucleotides read TGTGCCAGTACTCAGGGCGGCTCTGGAAACACCATATATTTT.

The chain uses TRBV7-8 and TRBJ2-3, with 10 bases aligning to TRBD2. Germline V gives CDR1 SGHVS, CDR2 FQNEAQ. CDR3 size: 15 residues. V shed 3 bases and J 5 bases; nucleotides not matched to a gene: 5. DNA of the CDR3: TGTGCCAGCAGCTTGCTAGCGGGAGTGGTAGATACGCAGTATTTT. This sequence encodes CASSLLAGVVDTQYF.

This chain joins TRBV29-1 and TRBJ1-2, with 8 nucleotides matching TRBD1. This CDR3 has 13 amino acids. Trimming removed 4 bases from V and 4 bases from J; junction bases left unmatched: 5. The germline V gene encodes CDR1 SQVTM and CDR2 ANQGSEA. The CDR3 region is CSVVGQGRYGYTF. CDR3 nucleotide sequence: TGCAGCGTTGTTGGACAGGGTCGCTATGGCTACACCTTC.

The J gene is TRBJ1-3, the V gene TRBV27; D remains ambiguous. The length of the CDR3 is 14 residues. V gave up 5 bases and J gave up 0 bases, with 8 bases separating them. Germline V gene data show CDR1 as MNHEY and CDR2 as SMNVEV (reference sequence). This CDR3 reads CASSPTVSGNTIYF. CDR3 coding DNA: TGTGCCAGCAGTCCGACGGTCTCTGGAAACACCATATATTTT.

The gene calls are TRBV5-4 and TRBJ2-7; a possible D gene is TRBD2 (5 bases). This CDR3 contains 14 residues. V gave up 7 bases and J gave up 3 bases, with 17 bases separating them. Per germline, CDR1 SGHNT and CDR2 YYREEE (reference sequence). CDR3 loop: CASGSWGEFYEQYF. The CDR3 coding sequence is TGTGCCAGCGGTTCGTGGGGAGAGTTCTACGAGCAGTACTTC.

The V call is TRBV19, the J call TRBJ2-7; 9 bases are a match to TRBD1. The germline V gene has CDR1 LNHDA and CDR2 SQIVND (reference sequence). This CDR3 spans 14 amino acids. V trimming: 4 bases; J trimming: 2 bases; junction bases outside the gene matches: 3. CDR3 coding DNA: TGTGCCAGTAGTAAGGACAGGGGTACCTACGAGCAGTACTTC. Its translation is CASSKDRGTYEQYF.

The CDR3 sequence: CASSSTRPSYQEQFF. The CDR3 DNA sequence: TGTGCCAGCAGCTCGACCAGACCCTCTTACCAGGAGCAGTTCTTC. The gene calls are TRBV11-2 and TRBJ2-1; unclear D gene. The CDR3 runs to 15 residues. The germline V gene has CDR1 SGHAT and CDR2 FQNNGV. Between the trimmed V and J ends, which lost 4 bases and 10 bases, there was a span of 20 bases.

The chain recombines TRBV28 with TRBJ1-2, with TRBD1 matching over 8 bases. CDR1 is MDHEN and CDR2 is SYDVKM in the germline V gene. V was pared by 4 bases and J by 2 bases, with 6 bases of the junction left unmatched. CDR3 length equals 15 residues. The CDR3 is CASSSAGGANYGYTF. The CDR3 bases are TGTGCCAGCAGTTCAGCAGGGGGCGCGAACTATGGCTACACCTTC.

The rearrangement joins TRBV7-2 to TRBJ2-5; no clear D. The CDR3 spans 13 residues. V gave up 1 base and J gave up 5 bases, with 8 bases separating them. CDR1 is SGHTA, CDR2 FQGNSA, per germline. The CDR3 region has the DNA TGTGCCAGCAGCTTAGACACGGCGGAGACCCAGTACTTC. This gives the protein CASSLDTAETQYF. Combining the CDR3 with reference TRBV7-2 and TRBJ2-5 gives the whole variable domain GAGVSQSPSNKVTEKGKDVELRCDPISGHTALYWYRQSLGQGLEFLIYFQGNSAPDKSGLPSDRFSAERTGGSVSTLTIQRTQQEDSAVYLCASSLDTAETQYFGPGTRLLVL.

CDR3: CASSTLRGIQETQYF. CDR3 nucleotide sequence: TGTGCCAGTAGTACCCTCCGGGGGATCCAAGAGACCCAGTACTTC. The V call is TRBV19, the J call TRBJ2-5, with TRBD2 as a possible D gene (6 bases). V was shortened by 4 bases and J by 1 base, with 13 bases between the two germline ends. The germline V gene has CDR1 LNHDA and CDR2 SQIVND (reference sequence). This CDR3 region has 15 residues.

The chain is built from TRBV10-3 and TRBJ1-5, with no clear D. The germline V and J ends were trimmed by 3 bases and 5 bases, with 5 bases remaining between them. The CDR3 sequence is 12 residues long. Germline CDR1 ENHRY, CDR2 SYGVKD. The CDR3: CAISDYDQPQHF. CDR3 DNA sequence: TGTGCCATCAGTGATTATGATCAGCCCCAGCATTTT.

This clone was seen only once. V and J are TRBV5-1 and TRBJ2-1, with D perhaps matching TRBD1 or TRBD2 (6 bases each). The CDR3 runs to 16 residues. The V gene lost 0 bases and the J gene lost 6 bases, with 16 bases spanning the gap. Per the germline V gene, CDR1 is SGHRS and CDR2 is YFSETQ. For the CDR3, the DNA is TGCGCCAGCAGCTTGGCCACCGGGGGCGCCTCCAATGAGCAGTTCTTC. Its protein is CASSLATGGASNEQFF.

The V and J genes are TRBV2 and TRBJ2-7, with D hard to call. Between the trimmed V and J ends, which lost 8 bases and 2 bases, there was a span of 13 bases. This CDR3 has 13 residues. Germline CDR1 reads SNHLY; CDR2 reads FYNNEI. The CDR3 spells CASETAHTYEQYF. The DNA of the CDR3 is TGTGCCAGCGAAACGGCGCACACCTACGAGCAGTACTTC.

The chain has TRBV28 and TRBJ1-2; the D is unclear. The length of the CDR3 is 15 residues. Trimming shortened V by 7 bases and J by 6 bases, and 21 bases separated the two germline ends. The germline CDR1 and CDR2 sequences are MDHEN and SYDVKM. The DNA of the CDR3 is TGTGCCAGCACCGACGTACTGGGCGCTACCGATGGCTACACCTTC. Amino acids: CASTDVLGATDGYTF.

On this clone: One junction end disagrees with the germline gene, perhaps due to a read error. The chain is built from TRBV9 and TRBJ1-3; perhaps TRBD1 as D (5 bases). Germline assignment: CDR1 SGDLS and CDR2 YYNGEE. This CDR3 has 15 residues. The CDR3 reads CASSVRGSPGNTIYF. CDR3 nucleotides: TGTGCCAGCAGCGTTAGGGGTTCCCCTGGGAACACCATATATTTT.

This clone showed up just once. The chain has TRBV5-1 and TRBJ2-3; D might be TRBD2 (6 bases). This CDR3 is built from 16 residues. Germline V CDR1 and CDR2: SGHRS, YFSETQ. The V and J ends lost 4 bases and 0 bases respectively, with 15 bases between them. CDR3 protein: CASSPLADPSTDTQYF. CDR3 bases: TGCGCCAGCAGCCCCTTAGCGGATCCTAGCACAGATACGCAGTATTTT.

V and J are TRBV7-2 and TRBJ1-4; D gene uncertain. Germline CDR1 is SGHTA and CDR2 is FQGNSA. The CDR3 covers 14 residues. The V end was cut by 2 bases, the J end by 0 bases, with 4 bases between. CDR3 sequence reads: CASSLTATNEKLFF. The CDR3 DNA is TGTGCCAGCAGCTTAACTGCAACTAATGAAAAACTGTTTTTT.

This clone was detected once. Germline and junction disagree at one end, which may indicate a read error. The V and J genes are TRBV7-2 and TRBJ2-3, with 11 bases that match TRBD2. The CDR3 spans 15 residues. The germline gives CDR1 SGHTA, CDR2 FQGNSA. CDR3 nucleotide sequence: TGTGCCAGCAGCCTAGCGGGGGGCCCCACAGATACGCAGTATTTT. Protein sequence: CASSLAGGPTDTQYF.

V is TRBV9 and J is TRBJ1-6; TRBD1 is a possible D gene (5 bases). This CDR3 is 17 amino acids long. Germline values: CDR1 SGDLS, CDR2 YYNGEE. The ends were cut back, 0 bases at V and 3 bases at J, with 13 bases in the middle. CDR3 region: CASSVGTTPNYNSPLHF. In nucleotides, the CDR3 is TGTGCCAGCAGCGTAGGGACAACACCGAACTATAATTCACCCCTCCACTTT. The entire variable domain, with the rest obtained from reference TRBV9 and TRBJ1-6, is as follows: DSGVTQTPKHLITATGQRVTLRCSPRSGDLSVYWYQQSLDQGLQFLIQYYNGEERAKGNILERFSAQQFPDLHSELNLSSLELGDSALYFCASSVGTTPNYNSPLHFGNGTRLTVT.

V and J are TRBV2 and TRBJ2-3, with a weak D call TRBD2 (6 bases). This CDR3 is 16 amino acids long. V lost 4 bases to trimming and J lost 0 bases, with 14 bases between them. Germline CDR1 SNHLY, CDR2 FYNNEI. The CDR3 sequence is CASSGLGRGSTDTQYF. Here the CDR3 DNA reads TGTGCCAGCAGTGGCCTCGGCCGGGGGAGCACAGATACGCAGTATTTT. Drawing the rest from reference TRBV2 and TRBJ2-3, the complete variable domain is EPEVTQTPSHQVTQMGQEVILRCVPISNHLYFYWYRQILGQKVEFLVSFYNNEISEKSEIFDDQFSVERPDGSNFTLKIRSTKLEDSAMYFCASSGLGRGSTDTQYFGPGTRLTVL.

The V and J genes are TRBV7-3 and TRBJ2-7; a weak D match, TRBD1 (6 bases). Trimming shortened V by 5 bases and J by 2 bases, and 16 bases separated the two germline ends. The CDR3 runs 15 residues. Germline assignment: CDR1 SGHTA and CDR2 FQGTGA. The CDR3 nucleotides read TGTGCCAGCAGCCAGCAGGGGCCCGCGGCCTACGAGCAGTACTTC. Amino acid sequence: CASSQQGPAAYEQYF.

The chain recombines TRBV6-5 with TRBJ2-5, with 7 bases fitting TRBD2. CDR3 length equals 15 residues. Trimming removed 5 bases from V and 2 bases from J; junction bases left unmatched: 8. Germline V gene lookup returns CDR1 MNHEY and CDR2 SVGAGI. The CDR3 DNA is TGTGCCAGCAGTCCCCCAGCGGGGCCTCAAGAGACCCAGTACTTC. As protein: CASSPPAGPQETQYF.